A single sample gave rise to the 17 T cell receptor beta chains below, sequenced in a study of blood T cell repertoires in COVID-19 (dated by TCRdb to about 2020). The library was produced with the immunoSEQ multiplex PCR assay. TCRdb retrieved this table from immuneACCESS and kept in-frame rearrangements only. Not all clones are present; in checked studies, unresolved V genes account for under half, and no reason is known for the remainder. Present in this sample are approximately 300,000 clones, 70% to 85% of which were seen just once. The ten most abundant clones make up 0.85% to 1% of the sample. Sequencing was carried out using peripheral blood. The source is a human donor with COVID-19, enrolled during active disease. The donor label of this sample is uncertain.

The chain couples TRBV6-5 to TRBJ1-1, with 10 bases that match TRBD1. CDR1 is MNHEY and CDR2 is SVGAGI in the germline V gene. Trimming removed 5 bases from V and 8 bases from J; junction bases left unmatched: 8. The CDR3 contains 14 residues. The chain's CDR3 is CASSRTGGPAEAFF. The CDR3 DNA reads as TGTGCCAGCAGTCGGACAGGGGGGCCGGCGGAAGCTTTCTTT.

CDR3 DNA: TGTGCCAGCAGTAGAACCAGGGGTTCACCCCTCCACTTT. Translated, it gives CASSRTRGSPLHF. V and J are TRBV6-5 and TRBJ1-6; D is perhaps TRBD1 (6 bases). Germline V CDR1 and CDR2: MNHEY, SVGAGI. CDR3 length: 13 residues. Between the trimmed V and J ends, which lost 5 bases and 9 bases, there was a span of 11 bases.

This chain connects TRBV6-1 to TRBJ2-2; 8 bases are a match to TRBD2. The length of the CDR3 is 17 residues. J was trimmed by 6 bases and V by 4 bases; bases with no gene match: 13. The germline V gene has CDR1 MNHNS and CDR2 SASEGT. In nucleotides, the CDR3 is TGTGCCAGCAGTGGGCCAGGCGGGGGGCAGTTGGCCGGGGAGCTGTTTTTT. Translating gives CASSGPGGGQLAGELFF.

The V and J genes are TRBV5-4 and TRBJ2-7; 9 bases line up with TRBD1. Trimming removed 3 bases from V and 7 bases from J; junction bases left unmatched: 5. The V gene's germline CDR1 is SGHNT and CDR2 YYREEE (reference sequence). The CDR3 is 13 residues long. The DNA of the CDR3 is TGTGCCAGCAGCTCGGACAGGGGACGGGAGCAGTACTTC. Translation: CASSSDRGREQYF.

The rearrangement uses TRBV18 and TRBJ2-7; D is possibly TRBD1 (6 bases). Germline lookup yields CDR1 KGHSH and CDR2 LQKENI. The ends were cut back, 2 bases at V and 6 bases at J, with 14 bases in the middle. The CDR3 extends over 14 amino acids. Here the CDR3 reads CASSPGGVGSEQYF. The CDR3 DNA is TGTGCCAGCTCACCAGGGGGCGTGGGAAGCGAGCAGTACTTC. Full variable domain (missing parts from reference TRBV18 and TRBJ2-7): NAGVMQNPRHLVRRRGQEARLRCSPMKGHSHVYWYRQLPEEGLKFMVYLQKENIIDESGMPKERFSAEFPKEGPSILRIQQVVRGDSAAYFCASSPGGVGSEQYFGPGTRLTVT.

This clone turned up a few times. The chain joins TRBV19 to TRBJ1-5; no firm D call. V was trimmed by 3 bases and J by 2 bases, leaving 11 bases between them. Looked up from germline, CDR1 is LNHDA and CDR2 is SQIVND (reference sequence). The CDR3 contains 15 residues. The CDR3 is CASSIVVAGNQPQHF. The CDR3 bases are TGTGCCAGTAGTATTGTAGTTGCGGGCAATCAGCCCCAGCATTTT.

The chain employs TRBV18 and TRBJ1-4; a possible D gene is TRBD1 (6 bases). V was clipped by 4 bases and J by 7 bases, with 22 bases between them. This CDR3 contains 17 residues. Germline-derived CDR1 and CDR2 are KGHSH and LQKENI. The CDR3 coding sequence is TGTGCCAGCTCACAACTGTTACCGGGACAAATTGGTGAAAAACTGTTTTTT. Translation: CASSQLLPGQIGEKLFF.

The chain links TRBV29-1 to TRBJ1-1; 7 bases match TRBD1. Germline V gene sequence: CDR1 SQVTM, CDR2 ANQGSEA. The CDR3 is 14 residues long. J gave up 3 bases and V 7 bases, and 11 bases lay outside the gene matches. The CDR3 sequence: CSAQTGTSDTEAFF. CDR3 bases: TGCAGCGCCCAGACAGGGACTTCGGACACTGAAGCTTTCTTT.

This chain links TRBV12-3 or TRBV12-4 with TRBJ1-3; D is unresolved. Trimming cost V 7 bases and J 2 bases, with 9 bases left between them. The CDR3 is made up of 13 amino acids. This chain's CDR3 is CASTEAAGNTIYF. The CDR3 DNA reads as TGTGCCAGCACGGAGGCAGCTGGAAACACCATATATTTT.

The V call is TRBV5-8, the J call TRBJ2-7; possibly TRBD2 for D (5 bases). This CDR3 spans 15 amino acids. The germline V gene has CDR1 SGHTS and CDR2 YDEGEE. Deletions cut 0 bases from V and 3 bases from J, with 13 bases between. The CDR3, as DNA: TGTGCCAGCAGCTTGGGTGGAGGAAACATCTACGAGCAGTACTTC. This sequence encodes CASSLGGGNIYEQYF.

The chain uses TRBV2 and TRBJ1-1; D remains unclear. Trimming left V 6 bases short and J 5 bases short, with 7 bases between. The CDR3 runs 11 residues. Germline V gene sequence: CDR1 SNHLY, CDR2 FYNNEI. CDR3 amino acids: CASRAGTEAFF. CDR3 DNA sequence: TGTGCCAGCAGGGCGGGGACTGAAGCTTTCTTT. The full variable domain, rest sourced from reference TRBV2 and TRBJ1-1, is EPEVTQTPSHQVTQMGQEVILRCVPISNHLYFYWYRQILGQKVEFLVSFYNNEISEKSEIFDDQFSVERPDGSNFTLKIRSTKLEDSAMYFCASRAGTEAFFGQGTRLTVV.

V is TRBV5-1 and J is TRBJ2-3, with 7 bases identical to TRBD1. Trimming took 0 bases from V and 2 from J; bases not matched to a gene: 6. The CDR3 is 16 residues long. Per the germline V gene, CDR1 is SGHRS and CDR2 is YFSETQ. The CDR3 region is CASSLEGQGVTDTQYF. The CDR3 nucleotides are TGCGCCAGCAGCTTGGAAGGGCAGGGGGTCACAGATACGCAGTATTTT.

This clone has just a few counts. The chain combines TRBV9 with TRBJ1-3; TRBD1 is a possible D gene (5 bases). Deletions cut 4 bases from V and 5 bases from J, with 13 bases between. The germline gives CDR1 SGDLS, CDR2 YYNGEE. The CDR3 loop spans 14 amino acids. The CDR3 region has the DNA TGTGCCAGCAGCCTCCCCGGGGGAAGAAACACCATATATTTT. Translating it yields CASSLPGGRNTIYF.

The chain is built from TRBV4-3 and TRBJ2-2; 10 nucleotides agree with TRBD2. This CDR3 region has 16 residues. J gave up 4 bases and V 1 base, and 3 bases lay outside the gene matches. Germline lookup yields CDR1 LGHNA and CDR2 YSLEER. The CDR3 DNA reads TGCGCCAGCAGCCAAGTGCCTAGCGGGAGCACCGGGGAGCTGTTTTTT. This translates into CASSQVPSGSTGELFF.

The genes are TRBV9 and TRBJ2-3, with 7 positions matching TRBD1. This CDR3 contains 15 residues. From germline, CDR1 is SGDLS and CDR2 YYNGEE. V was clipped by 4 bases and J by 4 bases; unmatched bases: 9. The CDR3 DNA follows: TGTGCCAGCAGCCCCCGACAGGGAGTCGCAGATACGCAGTATTTT. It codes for CASSPRQGVADTQYF.

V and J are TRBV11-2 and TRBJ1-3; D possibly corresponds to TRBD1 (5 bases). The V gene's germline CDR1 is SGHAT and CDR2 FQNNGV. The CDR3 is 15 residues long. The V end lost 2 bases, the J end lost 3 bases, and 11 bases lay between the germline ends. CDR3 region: CASSLIRGSGNTIYF. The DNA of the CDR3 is TGTGCCAGCAGCTTAATAAGGGGAAGTGGAAACACCATATATTTT.

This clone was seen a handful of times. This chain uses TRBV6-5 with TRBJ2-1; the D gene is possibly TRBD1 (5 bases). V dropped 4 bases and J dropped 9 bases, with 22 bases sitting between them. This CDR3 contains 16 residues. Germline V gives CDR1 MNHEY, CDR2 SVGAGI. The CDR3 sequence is CASSLLRGEKGVEQFF. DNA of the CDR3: TGTGCCAGCAGTTTACTCCGAGGAGAAAAAGGGGTTGAGCAGTTCTTC.